This TCR beta chain was obtained from a study of shared clonotypes between healthy human individuals. The CDR3 sequence is 11 residues long. Germline loops: CDR1 MNHNY, CDR2 SVGAGI (reference sequence). The V gene lost 4 bases and the J gene lost 5 bases, with 4 bases spanning the gap. Only Caucasian adults living in Nashville, Tennessee made up the donor group. The authors loaded 200 ng DNA, around 32,000 T cell genomes, into sorted-subset replicate PCRs. In the original workflow: There were no quality scores in the junction-only immunoSEQ sequences, so filtering differed. The assay was immunoSEQ multiplex PCR, and TCRdb's table has in-frame clones only and misses some. For V, J and clone size, that table is used; D and trimming come from the DNA. This table has around 1.5 million clones, 98% appearing once.

Sequencing used naive CD4+ T cells sorted from blood. Subset specified: CD45RA+ positively selected. This rearrangement joins TRBV6-6 to TRBJ2-3; D is uncertain. This receptor was identified in a man aged 25 to 45 in good health. This CDR3 is CASSFKDTQYF. The DNA for the CDR3 is TGTGCCAGCAGTTTTAAAGATACGCAGTATTTT.